The sequence of this T cell receptor (beta chain) was determined in a study of T cell repertoires in cytomegalovirus infection. Study background: Evidence of both CMV infection and a matching HLA type came from public TCR beta signatures. The study, taken as a whole, reports: What dominated the ex vivo response were HLA-C-restricted CMV-specific TCR beta clonotypes.

The sample holds a few counts of this clonotype. Its antigen is undetermined. MiXCR, run by TCRdb on the reads, gives a single entry per CDR3 protein. The table has about 530,000 distinct CDR3 sequences, 26% seen once; the top ten hold roughly 13%. V was pared by 5 bases and J by 9 bases, with 11 bases between. Germline V gives CDR1 SGHAT, CDR2 FQNNGV. The CDR3 spans 12 residues. This clonotype was sampled from a human donor in good health (CMV status not recorded). Some clones in this sample may be carry-over from other donors' samples. The specimen sequenced was PBMCs. This rearrangement joins TRBV11-2 to TRBJ2-1; D not resolved. The CDR3 DNA reads TGTGCCAGCAGCGCCCTCGGAAGTGAGCAGTTCTTC. This gives the protein CASSALGSEQFF.